This T cell receptor beta chain was obtained from a study of blood T cell repertoires in COVID-19. Study context: The United States, Italy and Spain supplied acute and convalescent COVID-19 samples. The analysed material was cDNA or gDNA that came from T cells, B-cell-depleted T cells, or PBMCs.

Original methodology: By means of reference gene primer amplification, nucleated cell counts were estimated. Measured with immunoSEQ multiplex PCR; TCRdb has only the in-frame clones, and not every one. That table furnishes V, J and clone size, whereas the DNA furnished D and trimming. The profile covers 120,000 or so clones, with 88% appearing a single time and approximately 8% taken by the ten largest. This CDR3 contains 15 residues. Trimming stripped 8 bases from V and 4 bases from J, with 20 bases between. CDR1 and CDR2 (germline): MNHEY, SVGAGI. The chain recombines TRBV6-5 with TRBJ1-2; D uncertain. This receptor was taken from a man aged 50-59 years with acute or convalescent COVID-19. The specimen was peripheral blood. CDR3 region: CASVPSFPGSYGYTF. The CDR3 DNA reads as TGTGCCAGCGTACCCTCGTTCCCAGGCAGCTATGGCTACACCTTC.